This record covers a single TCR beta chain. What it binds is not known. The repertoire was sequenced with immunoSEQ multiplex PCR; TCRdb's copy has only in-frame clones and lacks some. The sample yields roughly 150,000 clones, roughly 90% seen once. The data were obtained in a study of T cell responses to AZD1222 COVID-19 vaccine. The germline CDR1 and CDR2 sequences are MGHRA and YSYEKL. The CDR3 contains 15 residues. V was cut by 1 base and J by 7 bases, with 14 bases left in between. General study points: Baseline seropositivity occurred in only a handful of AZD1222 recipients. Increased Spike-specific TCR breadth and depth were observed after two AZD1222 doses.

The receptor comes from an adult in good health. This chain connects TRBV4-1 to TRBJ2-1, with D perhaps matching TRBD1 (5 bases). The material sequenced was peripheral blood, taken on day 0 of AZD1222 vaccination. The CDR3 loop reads CASSQGVLYRNEQFF. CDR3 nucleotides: TGCGCCAGCAGCCAAGGAGTCTTATACAGGAATGAGCAGTTCTTC.